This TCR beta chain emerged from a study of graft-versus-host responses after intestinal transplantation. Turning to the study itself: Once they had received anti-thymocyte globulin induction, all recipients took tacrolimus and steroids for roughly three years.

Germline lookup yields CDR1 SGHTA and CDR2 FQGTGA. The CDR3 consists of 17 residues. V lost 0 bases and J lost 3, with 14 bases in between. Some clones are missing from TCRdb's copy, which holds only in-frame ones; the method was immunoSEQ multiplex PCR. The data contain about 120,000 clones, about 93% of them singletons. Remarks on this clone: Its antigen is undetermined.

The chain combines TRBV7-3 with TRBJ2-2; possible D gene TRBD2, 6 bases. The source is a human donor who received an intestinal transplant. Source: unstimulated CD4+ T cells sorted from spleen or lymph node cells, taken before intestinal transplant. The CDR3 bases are TGTGCCAGCAGCTTAACGAGGGACTCCGGGCACACCGGGGAGCTGTTTTTT. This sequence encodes CASSLTRDSGHTGELFF.